These T cell receptor beta chains were read from a single sample in a study of vaccination and CD4 T cells after COVID-19. These TCRs' antigens remain unknown. MiXCR was run by TCRdb on the PCR reads, yielding one entry per CDR3 protein. The top ten clones hold roughly a quarter of a sample with roughly 20,000 distinct CDR3 sequences, approximately 42% of them seen once. The input for sequencing was CD4+ T cells from blood, cultured in vitro, taken before SARS-CoV-2 vaccination. The receptors stem from a human donor who received a COVID-19 vaccine. CDR3s include the opening cysteine and the closing phenylalanine or tryptophan. The D gene is left open where the match is weak. Rows give clone size only sometimes, using once, few, many, or a class for an expanded clone.

abundance	len	v_gene	d_gene	j_gene	CDR3nt	CDR3aa
-	16	TRBV4-1	-	TRBJ2-2	TGCGCCAGCAGCCAGGGGGTGGGGGAAGGCACCGGGGAGCTGTTTTTT	CASSQGVGEGTGELFF
few	16	TRBV6-1	TRBD1	TRBJ1-5	TGTGCCAGCAGTGAAAGGACAGGTACTAGCAATCAGCCCCAGCATTTT	CASSERTGTSNQPQHF
-	13	TRBV5-1	-	TRBJ2-3	TGCGCCAGCAGCTTGGGGGCCGCTCAAACGCAGTATTTT	CASSLGAAQTQYF
few	15	TRBV30	TRBD1	TRBJ2-3	TGTGCCTGGGGGCCCGGACAGGGTTTGCAAGATACGCAGTATTTT	CAWGPGQGLQDTQYF
-	16	TRBV21-1	-	TRBJ2-7	TGTGCCAGCAGCAAATATTCCCGGACCTACACCTACGAGCAGTACTTC	CASSKYSRTYTYEQYF
few	14	TRBV10-2	-	TRBJ2-5	TGCGCCAGCAGTGAGACCAATAGGCCGGAGACCCAGTACTTC	CASSETNRPETQYF
-	14	TRBV29-1	TRBD2	TRBJ2-1	TGCAGCGTGGGGTTTAGCGGGGGTTACAATGAGCAGTTCTTC	CSVGFSGGYNEQFF
-	16	TRBV15	TRBD2	TRBJ2-7	TGTGCCACCAGCAGGGGGACTAGCGGACAGACCTACGAGCAGTACTTC	CATSRGTSGQTYEQYF
-	14	TRBV11-2	-	TRBJ1-1	TGTGCCAGCAGCTTAATGGTTGGGAACACTGAAGCTTTCTTT	CASSLMVGNTEAFF
-	16	TRBV7-8	TRBD1	TRBJ1-3	TGTGCCAGCAGCCCCGGGGACAGGGTGGGTGGAAACACCATATATTTT	CASSPGDRVGGNTIYF
once	13	TRBV11-3	-	TRBJ2-3	TGTGCCAGCAGCTTAGAGTTCCCAGATACGCAGTATTTT	CASSLEFPDTQYF
few	16	TRBV7-8	-	TRBJ1-1	TGTGCCAGCAGCTTAACGACGGGGTCCATGAACACTGAAGCTTTCTTT	CASSLTTGSMNTEAFF
-	14	TRBV20-1	-	TRBJ1-1	TGCAGTGCTCCCCCGACACTAATGAACACTGAAGCTTTCTTT	CSAPPTLMNTEAFF
-	15	TRBV14	-	TRBJ1-2	TGTGCCAGCAGCCTTAACAGGGCTCTAAGGGATGGCTACACCTTC	CASSLNRALRDGYTF
once	12	TRBV25-1	-	TRBJ1-2	TGTGCCAGCAGTCTAACTGAATATGGCTACACCTTC	CASSLTEYGYTF
-	17	TRBV18	-	TRBJ1-3	TGTGCCAGCTCACCACGAGAACTCAGAAGCTCTGGAAACACCATATATTTT	CASSPRELRSSGNTIYF
few	16	TRBV15	TRBD1	TRBJ2-2	TGTGCCACCAGCAGAGATCGGCCAGGGGGCACCGGGGAGCTGTTTTTT	CATSRDRPGGTGELFF
-	14	TRBV6-1	TRBD1	TRBJ2-3	TGTGCCAGCAACAGGGGCCCTAGCACAGATACGCAGTATTTT	CASNRGPSTDTQYF
-	19	TRBV25-1	TRBD1	TRBJ2-5	TGTGCCGGCAGTGAAAGTGCGGCAGGGGGCACGGGTTACCAAGAGACCCAGTACTTC	CAGSESAAGGTGYQETQYF
-	15	TRBV19	-	TRBJ2-5	TGTGCCAGTAGTTTGGCAGGGGGAGGACAAGAGACCCAGTACTTC	CASSLAGGGQETQYF
-	15	TRBV5-4	-	TRBJ2-1	TGTGCCAGCAGCTTGGACTGGGGGGCAAACAATGAGCAGTTCTTC	CASSLDWGANNEQFF
few	17	TRBV6-5	TRBD2	TRBJ2-1	TGTGCCAGCAGTTACTCTCCTAGCGGGGGGCTCTACAATGAGCAGTTCTTC	CASSYSPSGGLYNEQFF
few	17	TRBV20-1	TRBD1	TRBJ1-6	TGCAGTGCTCCCGGACAGGGGGCTTGGTCCTATAATTCACCCCTCCACTTT	CSAPGQGAWSYNSPLHF
-	14	TRBV19	TRBD1	TRBJ2-1	TGTGCCAGTAGTAAGGGACAGGGGGGTGATGAGCAGTTCTTC	CASSKGQGGDEQFF
-	13	TRBV6-1	TRBD1	TRBJ1-6	TGTGCCAGCATGTACAGGGGTGGTTCACCCCTCCACTTT	CASMYRGGSPLHF
-	19	TRBV5-1	TRBD1	TRBJ1-6	TGCGCCAGCAGCTCCCATACATTACAGGGGGCGAGAGGCAATTCACCCCTCCACTTT	CASSSHTLQGARGNSPLHF
few	15	TRBV24-1	-	TRBJ2-5	TGTGCCACCAGTGATTCCTCAGGGGGGAAGGAGACCCAGTACTTC	CATSDSSGGKETQYF
few	13	TRBV6-1	-	TRBJ2-5	TGTGCCAGCAGTGAAGGGTTGCAAGAGACCCAGTACTTC	CASSEGLQETQYF
few	16	TRBV20-1	-	TRBJ1-1	TGCAGTGCTAGAGACGGAGGTGGTCAGGGTGGGACTGAAGCTTTCTTT	CSARDGGGQGGTEAFF
-	15	TRBV2	-	TRBJ2-5	TGTGCCAGCAGACTGAGGCTGGGGTCGCCAGAGACCCAGTACTTC	CASRLRLGSPETQYF
-	14	TRBV7-9	TRBD1	TRBJ2-2	TGTGCCACTGGGGACAGGTCGAACACCGGGGAGCTGTTTTTT	CATGDRSNTGELFF
-	13	TRBV7-9	-	TRBJ1-6	TGTGCCAGCAGTTCCGACTTTAATTCACCCCTCCACTTT	CASSSDFNSPLHF
-	15	TRBV20-1	-	TRBJ2-2	TGCAGTGCTAGAATTGGGGGCCTGTCCACCGGGGAGCTGTTTTTT	CSARIGGLSTGELFF
few	16	TRBV12-3/TRBV12-4	-	TRBJ2-2	TGTGCCAGCAGTCCGGCGGCGGGCCCGAACACCGGGGAGCTGTTTTTT	CASSPAAGPNTGELFF
-	19	TRBV7-8	TRBD1	TRBJ1-4	TGTGCCAGCAGCTACCGAGTTGGACAGGGTGGTTCGACTAATGAAAAACTGTTTTTT	CASSYRVGQGGSTNEKLFF
few	21	TRBV4-1	TRBD1	TRBJ1-2	TGCGCCAGCAGCCAAGATCTGGTCCCAGCCCGAGAGGCGGGACAGGGGTATGGCTACACCTTC	CASSQDLVPAREAGQGYGYTF
few	13	TRBV19	TRBD1	TRBJ1-6	TGTGCCAGTAGTGGGACAGAGAATTCACCCCTCCACTTT	CASSGTENSPLHF
-	17	TRBV30	TRBD1	TRBJ1-3	TGTGCCTGGTCAGCTCCCGGGACAGGCCTCTCTGGAAACACCATATATTTT	CAWSAPGTGLSGNTIYF
-	18	TRBV5-1	TRBD1	TRBJ1-2	TGCGCCAGCAGCTTGGAACAGGGGAAGAGTCAGTATTCACGTGGCTACACCTTC	CASSLEQGKSQYSRGYTF
few	15	TRBV6-1	TRBD1	TRBJ2-7	TGTGCCAGCAGTCAGGGACAGGGACCATACTACGAGCAGTACTTC	CASSQGQGPYYEQYF
few	13	TRBV27	-	TRBJ1-1	TGTGCCAGCAGTTTAACGGAGAACACTGAAGCTTTCTTT	CASSLTENTEAFF
-	14	TRBV19	-	TRBJ2-1	TGTGCCAGTAGTATGAGCGTTTCCTACAATGAGCAGTTCTTC	CASSMSVSYNEQFF
-	15	TRBV25-1	-	TRBJ2-2	TGTGCCAGCAGGAGGTCAGGGTCGGGCACCGGGGAGCTGTTTTTT	CASRRSGSGTGELFF
few	15	TRBV21-1	-	TRBJ1-2	TGTGCCAGCAGCAAAGACGCGGACGGAGACGCTGGCTACACCTTC	CASSKDADGDAGYTF
-	15	TRBV5-4	-	TRBJ1-6	TGTGCCAGCAGCTTGGATCAGAGGGGTAATTCACCCCTCCACTTT	CASSLDQRGNSPLHF
few	12	TRBV25-1	-	TRBJ2-3	TGTGCCAGCCGTATGGACACAGATACGCAGTATTTT	CASRMDTDTQYF
-	14	TRBV29-1	-	TRBJ1-2	TGCAGCGTGACAACAGGGAGGAGGCTCTATGGCTACACCTTC	CSVTTGRRLYGYTF
few	13	TRBV19	-	TRBJ1-1	TGTGCCAGTACCGGACAGCTACGCACTGAAGCTTTCTTT	CASTGQLRTEAFF
-	13	TRBV24-1	-	TRBJ1-1	TGTGCCACCAGTGATTTGTGGAACACTGAAGCTTTCTTT	CATSDLWNTEAFF
-	17	TRBV10-3	-	TRBJ1-5	TGTGCCATCAGTGAGTATGAGACCGCGTATAGCAATCAGCCCCAGCATTTT	CAISEYETAYSNQPQHF
once	15	TRBV2	-	TRBJ2-2	TGTGCCAGCAGTGAGAAACGGGTGAACACCGGGGAGCTGTTTTTT	CASSEKRVNTGELFF
-	13	TRBV5-1	-	TRBJ2-3	TGCGCCAGCAGCTTGGGACCGGCAGATACGCAGTATTTT	CASSLGPADTQYF
medium-sized	14	TRBV12-3/TRBV12-4	TRBD1	TRBJ2-5	TGTGCCAGCAGTTTTGGGACAGCTCAAGAGACCCAGTACTTC	CASSFGTAQETQYF
-	16	TRBV20-1	TRBD2	TRBJ2-5	TGCAGTGCTGTAGAGGTGCGCGGGGGGGCCCATGAGACCCAGTACTTC	CSAVEVRGGAHETQYF
-	14	TRBV27	TRBD1	TRBJ2-1	TGTGCCAGCAAAAGGGGGCCCAACTACAATGAGCAGTTCTTC	CASKRGPNYNEQFF
few	13	TRBV2	-	TRBJ2-2	TGTGCCAGCAGTTACCAGAACACCGGGGAGCTGTTTTTT	CASSYQNTGELFF
few	15	TRBV7-2	TRBD1	TRBJ1-2	TGTGCCAGCAGCTTATGGACAGGGAGCTCGGGCGGCTACACCTTC	CASSLWTGSSGGYTF
-	14	TRBV19	-	TRBJ2-3	TGTGCCAGTGGGGTACAGGTTAATTCAGATACGCAGTATTTT	CASGVQVNSDTQYF
few	14	TRBV5-6	-	TRBJ2-3	TGTGCCAGCAGCTCACAGGGATCCGCAGATACGCAGTATTTT	CASSSQGSADTQYF
-	14	TRBV12-3/TRBV12-4	TRBD1	TRBJ1-1	TGTGCCAGCAGACGACAGGGGGCGGGTACTGAAGCTTTCTTT	CASRRQGAGTEAFF